The 25 T cell receptor beta chains reported below all come from one sample, sequenced in a study of tumor and adjacent non-tumor tissue in lung cancer. The template was RNA from unsorted bulk tissue. This non-tumor lung sample came from over 3 cm beyond the tumor edge. The library came from three nested PCR rounds adapted from ARM-PCR protocols. TCRdb redid the calling of the multiplex PCR reads with MiXCR, one entry per CDR3 protein. The sample lists 65,000 to 75,000 distinct CDR3 sequences; under 80% were seen once. The material sequenced was distant non-tumor lung tissue. All receptors derive from a man in his fifties or sixties with non-small cell lung cancer.

In the case of this clonotype: The junction departs from the called germline gene at one end, perhaps through a read error. The V call is TRBV11-3, the J call TRBJ2-3; D is possibly TRBD2 (5 bases). This CDR3 region has 16 residues. Germline V gene lookup returns CDR1 SGHNT and CDR2 YENEEA. The CDR3 is CAGSPGLADSVDTQYF. In nucleotides, the CDR3 is TGTGCCGGCAGCCCCGGGCTAGCAGATAGCGTAGATACGCAGTATTTT.

The chain combines TRBV29-1 with TRBJ2-3; 8 bases match TRBD1. With 4 bases clipped from V and 4 bases from J, the junction kept 13 bases outside the gene matches. Germline CDR1 and CDR2: SQVTM and ANQGSEA. CDR3 length equals 16 residues. Here the CDR3 DNA reads TGCAGCGTTGGTACAACTGTGACAGGGGTCGCAGATACGCAGTATTTT. Its protein product is CSVGTTVTGVADTQYF.

This chain links TRBV10-3 with TRBJ2-5; the D is unclear. This CDR3 has 12 residues. Germline CDR1 is ENHRY and CDR2 is SYGVKD. This CDR3 reads CVLSSSRETQYF. The CDR3 DNA reads TGTGTCCTTTCCTCGAGCAGAGAGACCCAGTACTTC.

Comment on this clonotype: A read error may produce the germline difference seen at one junction end. The rearrangement links TRBV4-1 to TRBJ2-1, with D possibly matching TRBD1 (5 bases). From germline, CDR1 is MGHRA and CDR2 YSYEKL. The CDR3 contains 13 residues. The CDR3 is CTSNRTPRGEQFF. The CDR3 region has the DNA TGCACCAGCAACCGGACGCCAAGGGGTGAGCAGTTCTTC.

This clonotype was seen repeatedly, ten times or more. The CDR3 DNA is TGTGCCAGCAGCGAAAGCGGGACAGGGCGCGAGCAGTACTTC. Its protein product is CASSESGTGREQYF. J is TRBJ2-7 and V is TRBV13; TRBD1 matches 9 bases. Per germline, CDR1 PRHDT and CDR2 FYEKMQ (reference sequence). Germline trimming cut 5 bases from V and 6 bases from J; bases unmatched to any gene: 8. The length of the CDR3 is 14 residues. Full variable domain (outside the CDR3, taken from reference TRBV13 and TRBJ2-7): AAGVIQSPRHLIKEKRETATLKCYPIPRHDTVYWYQQGPGQDPQFLISFYEKMQSDKGSIPDRFSAQQFSDYHSELNMSSLELGDSALYFCASSESGTGREQYFGPGTRLTVT.

About this clonotype itself: A read error may produce the germline difference seen at one junction end. The chain recombines TRBV5-6 with TRBJ2-5; possible D gene TRBD2, 6 bases. CDR1 is SGHDT, CDR2 YYEEEE, per germline. This CDR3 region has 13 residues. The CDR3 loop is CASSLVSGETQHF. The CDR3 coding sequence is TGTGCCAGCAGCTTAGTTAGCGGAGAGACCCAGCACTTC.

Turning to this clonotype: Germline and junction disagree at one end, which may indicate a read error. The V and J genes are TRBV6-1 and TRBJ2-2, with 9 bases lining up with TRBD2. This CDR3 spans 14 amino acids. Germline V gene data show CDR1 as MNHNS and CDR2 as SASEGT. The CDR3 protein is CANSTAGGSGELFF. The CDR3 DNA reads as TGTGCCAACAGTACAGCGGGAGGCAGCGGGGAGCTGTTTTTT.

In regard to this clonotype: A junction end diverges from the germline sequence, so it may reflect a read error. The rearrangement links TRBV11-2 to TRBJ2-7; TRBD2 matches 7 bases. CDR3 length equals 15 residues. Germline V gene lookup returns CDR1 SGHAT and CDR2 FQNNGV. CDR3 sequence reads: CTSSLDGGGRYVQYF. DNA for the CDR3: TGTACCAGCAGCTTAGATGGGGGAGGGCGGTACGTGCAGTACTTC.

In the case of this clonotype: Germline is not matched at one junction end, which may reflect a read error. V is TRBV5-1 and J is TRBJ2-1; no firm D call. Germline V gene lookup returns CDR1 SGHRS and CDR2 YFSETQ. The CDR3 runs to 15 residues. The DNA of the CDR3 is TGCGCCAGCAGCTTGGCCTGGGGTTCGGCCAATGATCAGTTCTTC. It codes for CASSLAWGSANDQFF.

This clonotype has more than one count but fewer than ten. Being one base from a much bigger clone, this may be a read error. The conserved phenylalanine or tryptophan normally closing the CDR3 is absent here, so this likely arose from a read error. The limits of the CDR3 on the DNA are not certain, so only TCRdb's listed CDR3 is given. The chain employs TRBV6-5 and TRBJ2-5; the table's D call, TRBD2, was not checked against the DNA. The germline gives CDR1 MNHEY, CDR2 SVGAGI. The CDR3 extends over 16 residues, inclusive of both ends. The CDR3 loop is CASLPRLAGVGETRYL.

The chain employs TRBV29-1 and TRBJ2-5; 7 nucleotides line up with TRBD2. This CDR3 is 13 amino acids long. Germline lookup yields CDR1 SQVTM and CDR2 ANQGSEA. V trimming: 5 bases; J trimming: 9 bases; junction bases outside the gene matches: 12. The CDR3 coding sequence is TGCAGCGTTTTAGGACGGAGTGGGAGGGCCCAGTACTTC. This gives the protein CSVLGRSGRAQYF. Variable domain in full (rest from reference TRBV29-1 and TRBJ2-5): SAVISQKPSRDICQRGTSLTIQCQVDSQVTMMFWYRQQPGQSLTLIATANQGSEATYESGFVIDKFPISRPNLTFSTLTVSNMSPEDSSIYLCSVLGRSGRAQYFGPGTRLLVL.

A few counts support this clonotype. Sequence at one end of the junction differs from germline and may be a read error. The chain has TRBV7-8 and TRBJ2-7, with 11 bases identical to TRBD2. The CDR3 runs 15 residues. CDR1 is SGHVS and CDR2 is FQNEAQ in the germline V gene. The CDR3 DNA reads as TGTACCAGCAGCTTAGCGGGAGGGAGATCCTACGAGCAGTACTTC. It codes for CTSSLAGGRSYEQYF.

J is TRBJ2-7 and V is TRBV6-5; D gene uncertain. CDR3 length: 18 residues. Germline CDR1 reads MNHEY; CDR2 reads SVGAGI. Between the trimmed V and J ends, which lost 0 bases and 8 bases, there was a span of 26 bases. CDR3: CASSYSRPEETGPMKQYF. CDR3 in DNA: TGTGCCAGCAGTTACTCGAGACCCGAAGAGACCGGGCCGATGAAGCAGTACTTC.

This clonotype has at least ten counts. V usage is TRBV24-1 and J usage is TRBJ2-7; no firm D call. The ends were cut back, 11 bases at V and 0 bases at J, with 16 bases in the middle. This CDR3 region has 14 residues. In germline, CDR1 is KGHDR, CDR2 SFDVKD. The CDR3 here is CAMDRSVDSYEQYF. Here the CDR3 DNA reads TGTGCCATGGACCGTTCTGTTGACTCCTACGAGCAGTACTTC.

There are many counts of this clonotype. The genes are TRBV12-3 or TRBV12-4 and TRBJ1-1; D possibly corresponds to TRBD1 (5 bases). Trimming pared 7 bases from V and 7 bases from J, leaving 16 bases between. This CDR3 has 13 residues. The CDR3: CASKVGRVNEAFF. CDR3 DNA sequence: TGTGCCAGCAAGGTTGGCAGGGTGAATGAAGCTTTCTTT.

This clonotype was counted a single time. Compared with germline, one end of the junction differs, possibly owing to a read error. J is TRBJ2-7 and V is TRBV5-4; D might be TRBD1 (5 bases). Germline-derived CDR1 and CDR2 are SGHNT and YYREEE (reference sequence). CDR3 length: 12 amino acids. CDR3 region: CVSSWGGHEQYF. The CDR3 nucleotides read TGTGTCAGCAGCTGGGGCGGCCACGAGCAGTACTTC.

Note on this clonotype: Its ends do not fully match the called genes, so a read error is possible. The chain's CDR3 is CGSRQDTGQEITDTQYF. The DNA for the CDR3 is TGCGGCAGCAGACAAGATACGGGCCAGGAGATCACAGATACGCAGTATTTT. The V call is TRBV4-1, the J call TRBJ2-3, with D uncertain. Looked up from germline, CDR1 is MGHRA and CDR2 is YSYEKL. This CDR3 has 17 amino acids.

CDR3 nucleotides: TGTGCCAGCAGTACAGTAGAGACCAAAAATGGCTACACCTTC. Translation gives CASSTVETKNGYTF. The V and J genes are TRBV28 and TRBJ1-2; D ambiguous. With 5 bases removed from V and 6 bases from J, the gap between germline ends came to 16 bases. This CDR3 has 14 amino acids. Germline V gives CDR1 MDHEN, CDR2 SYDVKM.

On this clonotype itself: Given the absence of the conserved phenylalanine or tryptophan at the CDR3 end, a read error is likely. The J gene is TRBJ1-5, the V gene TRBV12-3 or TRBV12-4, with 8 bases that match TRBD1. The CDR3 has 15 amino acids. For the CDR3, the DNA is TGTGCCCGCAGTCGACTTGGACAGGGCGATCAGCCCCAGCATCTT. Its translation is CARSRLGQGDQPQHL.

The V gene is TRBV6-5, the J gene TRBJ2-7; no definite D call. The CDR3 is 13 residues long. The V and J ends lost 10 bases and 1 base respectively, with 14 bases between them. Germline-derived CDR1 and CDR2 are MNHEY and SVGAGI. The CDR3 sequence is CATKGCQSYEQYF. DNA for the CDR3: TGTGCCACCAAAGGATGTCAGTCCTACGAGCAGTACTTC.

On this clonotype itself: Because it lacks the conserved phenylalanine or tryptophan at the end, this CDR3 is likely a read error. The chain recombines TRBV29-1 with TRBJ2-1; TRBD2 agrees at 12 bases. Losses at the gene ends were 5 bases for V and 13 bases for J; bases not matched to a gene: 12. Germline lookup yields CDR1 SQVTM and CDR2 ANQGSEA. The CDR3 contains 14 residues. CDR3: CSVLTSGSVSEQFL. CDR3 nucleotides: TGCAGCGTTCTGACTAGCGGGAGCGTCAGTGAACAGTTCTTA.

As concerns this clonotype: Compared with germline, one end of the junction differs, possibly owing to a read error. The CDR3 DNA follows: TGCAGCGGGGAACAGGGACTGAACACTGAAGCTTCCTTT. This translates into CSGEQGLNTEASF. This chain joins TRBV29-1 and TRBJ1-1; TRBD1 is a possible D gene (6 bases). The CDR3 runs to 13 residues. Per germline, CDR1 SQVTM and CDR2 ANQGSEA.

V usage is TRBV28 and J usage is TRBJ2-3; no reliable D call. This CDR3 has 15 residues. Looked up from germline, CDR1 is MDHEN and CDR2 is SYDVKM. The V end was cut by 10 bases, the J end by 6 bases, with 23 bases between. The CDR3 region is CANVLTARNGDTQYF. Here the CDR3 DNA reads TGTGCCAACGTACTAACGGCCCGCAACGGGGATACGCAGTATTTT.

Comment on this clonotype: This could be a read error, since a much larger clone is one nucleotide away. The genes are TRBV20-1 and TRBJ2-7, with 7 bases that match TRBD1. The CDR3 is made up of 14 amino acids. Germline CDR1 and CDR2: DFQATT and SNEGSKA (reference sequence). With 7 bases clipped from V and 3 bases from J, the junction kept 12 bases outside the gene matches. The CDR3 here is CSEAPGTVFYEQYF. The CDR3 DNA sequence: TGCAGTGAGGCACCCGGGACAGTGTTCTACGAGCAGTACTTC.

The chain links TRBV14 to TRBJ2-1, with D unresolved. The CDR3 covers 14 residues. The germline gives CDR1 SGHDN, CDR2 FVKESK. V was clipped by 0 bases and J by 8 bases, with 11 bases between them. Written as DNA, the CDR3 is TGTGCCAGCAGCCAAGATAATCATGGTCATGAGCAGTTCTTC. This encodes CASSQDNHGHEQFF.